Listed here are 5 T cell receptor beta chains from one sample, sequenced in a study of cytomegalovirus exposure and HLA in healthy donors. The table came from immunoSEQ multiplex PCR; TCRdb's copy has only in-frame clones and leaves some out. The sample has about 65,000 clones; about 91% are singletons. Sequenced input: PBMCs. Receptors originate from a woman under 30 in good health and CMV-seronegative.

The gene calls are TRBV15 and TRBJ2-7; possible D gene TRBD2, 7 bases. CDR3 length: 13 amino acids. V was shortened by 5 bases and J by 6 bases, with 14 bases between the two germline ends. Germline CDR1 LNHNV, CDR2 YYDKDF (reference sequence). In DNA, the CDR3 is TGTGCCACCAGCGGGGGGGCCAGGGGCGAGCAGTACTTC. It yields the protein CATSGGARGEQYF.

DNA of the CDR3: TGTGCCAGCAGCTTAAACCGCGGGGCAGAGACCCAGTACTTC. Its translation: CASSLNRGAETQYF. This chain links TRBV7-6 with TRBJ2-5; TRBD2 might be the D (6 bases). V was shortened by 2 bases and J by 4 bases, with 11 bases between the two germline ends. Germline V gene data show CDR1 as SGHVS and CDR2 as FNYEAQ. The length of the CDR3 is 14 residues.

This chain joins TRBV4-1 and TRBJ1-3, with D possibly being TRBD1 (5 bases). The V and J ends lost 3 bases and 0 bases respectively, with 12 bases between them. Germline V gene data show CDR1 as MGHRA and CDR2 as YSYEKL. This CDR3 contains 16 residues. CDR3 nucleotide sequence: TGCGCCAGCAGCCAGATAACAGGCACCTCTGGAAACACCATATATTTT. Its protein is CASSQITGTSGNTIYF.

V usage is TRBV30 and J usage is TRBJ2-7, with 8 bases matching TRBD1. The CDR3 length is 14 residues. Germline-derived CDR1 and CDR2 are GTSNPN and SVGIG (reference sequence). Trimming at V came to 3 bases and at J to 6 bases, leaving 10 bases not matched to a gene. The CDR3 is CAWSAGTGLFEQYF. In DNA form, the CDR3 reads TGTGCCTGGAGCGCCGGGACAGGTCTGTTCGAGCAGTACTTC.

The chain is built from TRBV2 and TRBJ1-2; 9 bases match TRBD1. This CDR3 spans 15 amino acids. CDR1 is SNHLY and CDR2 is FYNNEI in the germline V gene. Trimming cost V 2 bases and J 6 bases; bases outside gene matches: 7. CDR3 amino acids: CASSELGQGSDGYTF. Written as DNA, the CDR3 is TGTGCCAGCAGTGAACTGGGACAGGGTTCCGATGGCTACACCTTC.